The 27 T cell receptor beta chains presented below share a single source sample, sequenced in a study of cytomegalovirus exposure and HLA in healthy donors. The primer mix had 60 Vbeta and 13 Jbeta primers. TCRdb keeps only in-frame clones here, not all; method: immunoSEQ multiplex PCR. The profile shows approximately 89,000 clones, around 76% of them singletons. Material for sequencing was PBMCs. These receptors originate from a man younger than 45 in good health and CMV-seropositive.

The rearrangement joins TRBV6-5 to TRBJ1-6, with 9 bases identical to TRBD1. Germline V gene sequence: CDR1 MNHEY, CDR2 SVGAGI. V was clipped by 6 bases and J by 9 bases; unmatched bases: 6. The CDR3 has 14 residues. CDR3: CASRLGQGGSPLHF. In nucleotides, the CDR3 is TGTGCCAGCAGGTTGGGACAGGGTGGTTCACCCCTCCACTTT.

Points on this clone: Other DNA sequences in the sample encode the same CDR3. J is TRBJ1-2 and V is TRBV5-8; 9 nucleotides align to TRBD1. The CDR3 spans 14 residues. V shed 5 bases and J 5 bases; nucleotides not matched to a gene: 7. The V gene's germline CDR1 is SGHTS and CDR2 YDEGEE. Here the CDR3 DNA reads TGTGCCAGCAGGCCTACAGGGGGCTGGTATGGCTACACCTTC. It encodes CASRPTGGWYGYTF.

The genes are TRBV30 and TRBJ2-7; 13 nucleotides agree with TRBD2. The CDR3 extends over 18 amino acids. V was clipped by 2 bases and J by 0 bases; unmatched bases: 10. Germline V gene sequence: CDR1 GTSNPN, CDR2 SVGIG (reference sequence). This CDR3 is CAWSRGLAGLRSSYEQYF. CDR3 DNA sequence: TGTGCCTGGAGTCGGGGACTAGCGGGGTTACGGAGCTCCTACGAGCAGTACTTC.

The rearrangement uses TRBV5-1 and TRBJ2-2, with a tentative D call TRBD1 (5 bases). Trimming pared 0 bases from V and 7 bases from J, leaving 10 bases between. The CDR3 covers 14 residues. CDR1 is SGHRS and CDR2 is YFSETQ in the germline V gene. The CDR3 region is CASSLAAGIGELFF. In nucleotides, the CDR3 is TGCGCCAGCAGCTTGGCGGCAGGGATCGGGGAGCTGTTTTTT.

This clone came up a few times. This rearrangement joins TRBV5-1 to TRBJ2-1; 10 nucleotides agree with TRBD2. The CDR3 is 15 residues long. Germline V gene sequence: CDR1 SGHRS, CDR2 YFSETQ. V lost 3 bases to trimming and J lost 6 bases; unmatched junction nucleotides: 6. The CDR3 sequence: CASSSTSGFTNEQFF. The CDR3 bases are TGCGCCAGCAGCTCGACTAGCGGGTTTACCAATGAGCAGTTCTTC.

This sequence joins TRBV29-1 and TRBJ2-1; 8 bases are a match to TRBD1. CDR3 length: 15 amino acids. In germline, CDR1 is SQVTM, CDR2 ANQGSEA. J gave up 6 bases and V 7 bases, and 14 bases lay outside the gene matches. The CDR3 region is CSAWGDRGQTNEQFF. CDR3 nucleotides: TGCAGCGCCTGGGGCGACAGGGGACAAACCAATGAGCAGTTCTTC.

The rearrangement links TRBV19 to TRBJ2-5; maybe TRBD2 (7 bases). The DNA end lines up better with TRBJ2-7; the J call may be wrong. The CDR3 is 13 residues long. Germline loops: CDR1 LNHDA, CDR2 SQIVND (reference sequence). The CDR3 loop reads CASSARGAYEQYF. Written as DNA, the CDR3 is TGTGCCAGTAGTGCTCGGGGGGCTTACGAGCAGTACTTC.

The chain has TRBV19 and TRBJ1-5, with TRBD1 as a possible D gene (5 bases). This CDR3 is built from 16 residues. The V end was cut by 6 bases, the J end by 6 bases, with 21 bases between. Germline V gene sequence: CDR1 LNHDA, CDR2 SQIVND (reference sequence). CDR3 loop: CASSSGGGGASQPQHF. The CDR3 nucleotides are TGTGCCAGTAGCTCGGGGGGTGGTGGGGCTAGTCAGCCCCAGCATTTT.

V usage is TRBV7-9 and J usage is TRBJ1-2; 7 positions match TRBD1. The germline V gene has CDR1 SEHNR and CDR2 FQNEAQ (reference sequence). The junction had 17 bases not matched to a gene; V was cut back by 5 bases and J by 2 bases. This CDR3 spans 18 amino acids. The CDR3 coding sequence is TGTGCCAGCAGCCAACTCAAGGCCCCCGGGACAGTCAACTATGGCTACACCTTC. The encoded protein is CASSQLKAPGTVNYGYTF.

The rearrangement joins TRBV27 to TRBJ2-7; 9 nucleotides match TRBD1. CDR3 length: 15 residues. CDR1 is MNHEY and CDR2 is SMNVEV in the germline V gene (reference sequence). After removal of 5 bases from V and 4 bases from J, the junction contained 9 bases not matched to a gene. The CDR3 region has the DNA TGTGCCAGCAGTCGGACAGGGGAAATTGGATACGAGCAGTACTTC. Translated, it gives CASSRTGEIGYEQYF.

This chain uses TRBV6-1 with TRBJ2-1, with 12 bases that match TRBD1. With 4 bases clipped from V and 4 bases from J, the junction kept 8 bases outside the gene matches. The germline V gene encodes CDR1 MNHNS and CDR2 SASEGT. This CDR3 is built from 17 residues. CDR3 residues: CASSVAGTGGPYNEQFF. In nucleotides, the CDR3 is TGTGCCAGCAGTGTAGCCGGGACAGGGGGCCCTTACAATGAGCAGTTCTTC.

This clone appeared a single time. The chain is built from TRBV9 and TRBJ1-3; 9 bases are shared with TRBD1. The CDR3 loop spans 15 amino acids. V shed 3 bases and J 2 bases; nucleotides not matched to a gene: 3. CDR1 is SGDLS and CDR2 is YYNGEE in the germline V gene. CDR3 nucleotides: TGTGCCAGCAGCGCACGGACAGGGGCTGGAAACACCATATATTTT. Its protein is CASSARTGAGNTIYF.

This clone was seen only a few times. The CDR3 nucleotides are TGTGCCAGCAAACAGGGGTCTGGGGCCAACGTCCTGACTTTC. Translating gives CASKQGSGANVLTF. The chain carries TRBV7-3 and TRBJ2-6; 7 bases line up with TRBD1. The CDR3 runs 14 residues. CDR1 and CDR2 (germline): SGHTA, FQGTGA. Trimming at V came to 7 bases and at J to 1 base, leaving 1 base not matched to a gene.

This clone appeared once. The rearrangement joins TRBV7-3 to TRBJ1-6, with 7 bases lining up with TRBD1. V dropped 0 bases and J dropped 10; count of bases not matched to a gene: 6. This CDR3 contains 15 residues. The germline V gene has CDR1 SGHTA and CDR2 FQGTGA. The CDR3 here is CASSLTGTAQSPLHF. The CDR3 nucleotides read TGTGCCAGCAGCTTAACTGGGACAGCGCAGTCACCCCTCCACTTT.

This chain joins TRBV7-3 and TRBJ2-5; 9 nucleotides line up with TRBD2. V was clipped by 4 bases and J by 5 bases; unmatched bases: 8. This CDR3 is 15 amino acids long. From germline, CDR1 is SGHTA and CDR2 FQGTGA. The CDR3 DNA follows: TGTGCCAGCAGCTCAAGCGGGGGGCCGTGGGAGACCCAGTACTTC. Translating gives CASSSSGGPWETQYF. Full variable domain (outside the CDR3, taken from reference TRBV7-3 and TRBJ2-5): GAGVSQTPSNKVTEKGKYVELRCDPISGHTALYWYRQSLGQGPEFLIYFQGTGAADDSGLPNDRFFAVRPEGSVSTLKIQRTERGDSAVYLCASSSSGGPWETQYFGPGTRLLVL.

CDR3 bases: TGTGCCAGCAGCCCAGGTGGCCGGGGGGCCTACAATGAGCAGTTCTTC. This sequence encodes CASSPGGRGAYNEQFF. The chain is built from TRBV11-2 and TRBJ2-1; 7 nucleotides match TRBD2. The length of the CDR3 is 16 residues. J lost 2 bases, V lost 5 bases, and 9 bases had no gene match. Germline V CDR1 and CDR2: SGHAT, FQNNGV.

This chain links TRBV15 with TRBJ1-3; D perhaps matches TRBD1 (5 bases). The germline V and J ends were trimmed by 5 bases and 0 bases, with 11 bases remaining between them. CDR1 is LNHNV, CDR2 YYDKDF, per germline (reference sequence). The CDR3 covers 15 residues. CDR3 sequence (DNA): TGTGCCACCAGCCCTGCCGACAGCTCTGGAAACACCATATATTTT. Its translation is CATSPADSSGNTIYF.

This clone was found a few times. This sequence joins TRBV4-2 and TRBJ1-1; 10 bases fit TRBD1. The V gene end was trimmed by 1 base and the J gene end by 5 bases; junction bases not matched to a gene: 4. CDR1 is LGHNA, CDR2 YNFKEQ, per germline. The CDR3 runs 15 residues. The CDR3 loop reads CASSQGTGGKTEAFF. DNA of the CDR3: TGTGCCAGCAGCCAAGGGACAGGGGGTAAAACTGAAGCTTTCTTT.

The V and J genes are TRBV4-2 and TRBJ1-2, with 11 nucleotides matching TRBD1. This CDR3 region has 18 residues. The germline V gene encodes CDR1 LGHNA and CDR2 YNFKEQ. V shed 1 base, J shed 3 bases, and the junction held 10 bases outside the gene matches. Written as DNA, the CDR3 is TGTGCCAGCAGCCAAGGCGCCCGGGGACAGGGGGATGACTATGGCTACACCTTC. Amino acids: CASSQGARGQGDDYGYTF.

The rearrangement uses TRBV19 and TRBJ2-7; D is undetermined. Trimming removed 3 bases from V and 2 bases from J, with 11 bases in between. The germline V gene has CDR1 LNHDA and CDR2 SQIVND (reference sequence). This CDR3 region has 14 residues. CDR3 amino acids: CASSMFSHTYEQYF. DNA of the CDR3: TGTGCCAGTAGTATGTTTTCACACACCTACGAGCAGTACTTC.

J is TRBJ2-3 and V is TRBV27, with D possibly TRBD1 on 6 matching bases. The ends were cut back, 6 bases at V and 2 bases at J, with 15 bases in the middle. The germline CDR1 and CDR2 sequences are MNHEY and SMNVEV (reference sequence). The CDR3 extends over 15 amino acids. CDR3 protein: CASSRFNRDTDTQYF. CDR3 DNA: TGTGCCAGCAGCCGCTTCAACAGGGACACAGATACGCAGTATTTT.

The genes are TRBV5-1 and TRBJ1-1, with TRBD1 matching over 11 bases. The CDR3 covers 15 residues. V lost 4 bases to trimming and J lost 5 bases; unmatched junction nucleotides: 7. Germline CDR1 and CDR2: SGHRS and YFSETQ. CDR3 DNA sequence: TGCGCCAGCAGCCGGGGACAGGGGGGATGGACTGAAGCTTTCTTT. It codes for CASSRGQGGWTEAFF. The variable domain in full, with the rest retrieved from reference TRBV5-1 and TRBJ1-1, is KAGVTQTPRYLIKTRGQQVTLSCSPISGHRSVSWYQQTPGQGLQFLFEYFSETQRNKGNFPGRFSGRQFSNSRSEMNVSTLELGDSALYLCASSRGQGGWTEAFFGQGTRLTVV.

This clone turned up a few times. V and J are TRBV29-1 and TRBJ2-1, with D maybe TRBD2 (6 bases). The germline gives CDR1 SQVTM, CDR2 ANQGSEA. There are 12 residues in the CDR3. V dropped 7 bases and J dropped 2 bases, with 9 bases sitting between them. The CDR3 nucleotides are TGCAGCGCACGGGGGACCTACAATGAGCAGTTCTTC. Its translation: CSARGTYNEQFF.

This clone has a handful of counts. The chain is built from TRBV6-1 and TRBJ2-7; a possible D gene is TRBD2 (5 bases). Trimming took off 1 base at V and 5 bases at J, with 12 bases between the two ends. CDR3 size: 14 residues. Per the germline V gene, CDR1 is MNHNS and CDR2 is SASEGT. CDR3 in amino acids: CASSEGPGGHEQYF. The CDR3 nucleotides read TGTGCCAGCAGTGAAGGCCCAGGAGGCCACGAGCAGTACTTC.

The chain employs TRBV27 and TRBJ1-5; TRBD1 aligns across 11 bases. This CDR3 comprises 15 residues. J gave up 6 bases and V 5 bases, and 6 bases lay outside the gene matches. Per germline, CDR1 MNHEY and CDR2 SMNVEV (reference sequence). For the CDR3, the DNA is TGTGCCAGCAGTCCCGGGACAGGGGGAAGTCAGCCCCAGCATTTT. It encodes CASSPGTGGSQPQHF.

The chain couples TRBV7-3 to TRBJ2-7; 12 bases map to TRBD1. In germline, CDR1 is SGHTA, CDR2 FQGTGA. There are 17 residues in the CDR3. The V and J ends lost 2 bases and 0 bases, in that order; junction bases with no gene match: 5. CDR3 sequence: CASSLGTGGRRSYEQYF. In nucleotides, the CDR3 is TGTGCCAGCAGCTTAGGGACAGGGGGCCGACGCTCCTACGAGCAGTACTTC.

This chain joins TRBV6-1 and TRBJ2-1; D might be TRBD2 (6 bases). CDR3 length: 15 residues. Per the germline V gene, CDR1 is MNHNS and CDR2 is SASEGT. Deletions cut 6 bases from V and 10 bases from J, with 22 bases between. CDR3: CASSETKRGLGEQFF. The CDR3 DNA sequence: TGTGCCAGCAGCGAAACCAAACGGGGGTTGGGGGAGCAGTTCTTC.